These 25 T cell receptor beta chains share one sample of origin, sequenced in a study of beta chain features in type 1 diabetes. The entirety of the isolated RNA underwent reverse transcription, so expressed TCRB transcripts were sequenced. Profiled with immunoSEQ multiplex PCR; TCRdb holds only in-frame clones, not every one. The table lists about 160,000 clones, roughly 8% of them singletons. Regarding the study as a whole: In every one of the four CD4+ subsets, TCRB CDR3s were moderately but significantly shorter in Type 1 diabetes patients.

These TCRs are of unknown antigen specificity. The sequencing sample was made of central memory CD4+ T cells from blood. The receptors were gathered from a woman between 18 and 29 years old with type 1 diabetes.

The chain combines TRBV2 with TRBJ2-5, with TRBD1 matching 7 bases. Germline V gives CDR1 SNHLY, CDR2 FYNNEI. The CDR3 spans 14 residues. The junction had 5 bases not matched to a gene; V was cut back by 6 bases and J by 1 base. CDR3 sequence: CASRVDRSQETQYF. CDR3 coding DNA: TGTGCCAGCAGGGTGGACAGGTCCCAAGAGACCCAGTACTTC. Full variable domain (outside the CDR3, taken from reference TRBV2 and TRBJ2-5): EPEVTQTPSHQVTQMGQEVILRCVPISNHLYFYWYRQILGQKVEFLVSFYNNEISEKSEIFDDQFSVERPDGSNFTLKIRSTKLEDSAMYFCASRVDRSQETQYFGPGTRLLVL.

The chain combines TRBV2 with TRBJ2-5; D may be TRBD1 (6 bases). Trimming stripped 8 bases from V and 4 bases from J, with 14 bases between. The CDR3 extends over 13 amino acids. Germline V gene lookup returns CDR1 SNHLY and CDR2 FYNNEI. The CDR3 DNA reads TGTGCCAGCGTTACAGGGCAGGCAGAGACCCAGTACTTC. The encoded protein is CASVTGQAETQYF.

This clone was recorded a few times. The chain has TRBV5-1 and TRBJ2-7; 11 bases map to TRBD1. Per germline, CDR1 SGHRS and CDR2 YFSETQ. Trimming removed 4 bases from V and 1 base from J; junction bases left unmatched: 4. The CDR3 spans 15 residues. For the CDR3, the DNA is TGCGCCAGCAGCGTGGGACAGGGGGAATCCTACGAGCAGTACTTC. The encoded protein is CASSVGQGESYEQYF.

V is TRBV5-4 and J is TRBJ2-6; weak D call: TRBD1 (5 bases). This CDR3 comprises 15 residues. The V gene lost 4 bases and the J gene lost 2 bases, with 10 bases spanning the gap. CDR1 and CDR2 (germline): SGHNT, YYREEE (reference sequence). The CDR3 protein is CASSRRTPGANVLTF. CDR3 DNA: TGTGCCAGCAGCCGTAGGACACCTGGGGCCAACGTCCTGACTTTC.

In its sample, this clone was seen a few times. The V gene is TRBV5-1, the J gene TRBJ1-6; maybe TRBD1 (5 bases). The germline CDR1 and CDR2 sequences are SGHRS and YFSETQ. Trimming removed 0 bases from V and 8 bases from J, with 15 bases in between. This CDR3 contains 16 residues. CDR3 nucleotide sequence: TGCGCCAGCAGCTTGGTATGGGGGGGAGTTGATTCACCCCTCCACTTT. Amino acids: CASSLVWGGVDSPLHF.

This clone was seen just once. The V gene is TRBV11-3, the J gene TRBJ2-2, with 8 bases matching TRBD2. The germline CDR1 and CDR2 sequences are SGHNT and YENEEA. The CDR3 runs 13 residues. V lost 4 bases and J lost 7; bases outside the gene matches: 2. CDR3 sequence (DNA): TGTGCCAGCAGCTACAGCGGGGGCGGGGAGCTGTTTTTT. It is translated as CASSYSGGGELFF.

This clone has only a few counts. The CDR3 loop reads CASSGDGNQPQHF. CDR3 DNA sequence: TGTGCCAGCTCAGGGGACGGCAATCAGCCCCAGCATTTT. The J gene is TRBJ1-5, the V gene TRBV11-2, with TRBD1 as a possible D gene (6 bases). V lost 8 bases and J 2 bases, leaving 10 bases between the germline ends. Germline CDR1 and CDR2: SGHAT and FQNNGV. The CDR3 is 13 residues long.

The gene calls are TRBV9 and TRBJ2-3; D is perhaps TRBD2 (5 bases). V lost 0 bases and J 3 bases, leaving 11 bases between the germline ends. The CDR3 totals 15 residues. The germline CDR1 and CDR2 sequences are SGDLS and YYNGEE. CDR3 bases: TGTGCCAGCAGCGTAGCTCCTAGCCGGACAGATACGCAGTATTTT. Encoded protein: CASSVAPSRTDTQYF.

This chain uses TRBV5-1 with TRBJ1-5, with 10 bases matching TRBD1. Germline CDR1 reads SGHRS; CDR2 reads YFSETQ. The CDR3 length is 14 residues. J was trimmed by 8 bases and V by 4 bases; bases with no gene match: 6. CDR3 bases: TGCGCCAGCAGCCCGGGACAGGGGTCGGAGCCCCAGCATTTT. Encoded protein: CASSPGQGSEPQHF.

This clone was picked up a small number of times. The genes are TRBV5-1 and TRBJ2-5; 7 bases are shared with TRBD1. The CDR3 contains 14 residues. V lost 4 bases to trimming and J lost 3 bases; unmatched junction nucleotides: 6. Germline V gene data show CDR1 as SGHRS and CDR2 as YFSETQ. For the CDR3, the DNA is TGCGCCAGCAGCCCGGGACAGATGAAAGAGACCCAGTACTTC. Protein product: CASSPGQMKETQYF.

The genes are TRBV10-3 and TRBJ1-2; 9 bases map to TRBD1. Germline assignment: CDR1 ENHRY and CDR2 SYGVKD. CDR3 length: 14 residues. The V segment lost 4 bases and the J segment 2 bases; nucleotides outside the gene matches: 2. CDR3 nucleotides: TGTGCCATCAGTGGCGGACAGGGGAACTATGGCTACACCTTC. Translating it yields CAISGGQGNYGYTF.

The V and J genes are TRBV28 and TRBJ2-7; 7 bases align to TRBD1. The V segment lost 6 bases and the J segment 3 bases; nucleotides outside the gene matches: 5. The CDR3 runs to 13 residues. Germline V gene lookup returns CDR1 MDHEN and CDR2 SYDVKM. The CDR3 region is CASSGTVRYEQYF. CDR3 nucleotide sequence: TGTGCCAGCAGCGGGACAGTACGCTACGAGCAGTACTTC.

The rearrangement uses TRBV7-3 and TRBJ2-3; 10 bases map to TRBD2. The germline CDR1 and CDR2 sequences are SGHTA and FQGTGA. The CDR3 runs to 14 residues. Losses at the gene ends were 6 bases for V and 3 bases for J; bases not matched to a gene: 3. The CDR3 loop is CASSSTSGTDTQYF. CDR3 coding DNA: TGTGCCAGCAGTTCGACTAGCGGGACAGATACGCAGTATTTT. The complete variable domain, with remaining parts taken from reference TRBV7-3 and TRBJ2-3, reads GAGVSQTPSNKVTEKGKYVELRCDPISGHTALYWYRQSLGQGPEFLIYFQGTGAADDSGLPNDRFFAVRPEGSVSTLKIQRTERGDSAVYLCASSSTSGTDTQYFGPGTRLTVL.

This clone was found a few times. This sequence joins TRBV4-1 and TRBJ2-1; the match to TRBD2 covers 8 bases. Germline loops: CDR1 MGHRA, CDR2 YSYEKL. This CDR3 region has 16 residues. The junction had 10 bases not matched to a gene; V was cut back by 0 bases and J by 9 bases. CDR3 DNA sequence: TGCGCCAGCAGCCAAGACACTAGCGGCAATCCGGGTGAGCAGTTCTTC. Translation gives CASSQDTSGNPGEQFF.

A few counts support this clone. This chain uses TRBV28 with TRBJ2-1; tentative D call: TRBD1 (6 bases). The CDR3 has 14 residues. V gave up 3 bases and J gave up 5 bases, with 11 bases separating them. CDR1 and CDR2 from the germline V gene are MDHEN and SYDVKM. The chain's CDR3 is CASSLPGADNEQFF. CDR3 coding DNA: TGTGCCAGCAGTTTGCCAGGGGCCGACAATGAGCAGTTCTTC.

The rearrangement joins TRBV6-5 to TRBJ2-3; 10 nucleotides line up with TRBD1. The germline V gene encodes CDR1 MNHEY and CDR2 SVGAGI. The CDR3 has 15 amino acids. Unmatched junction bases numbered 2, after V lost 2 bases and J lost 3 bases. CDR3 DNA: TGTGCCAGCAGTTACCTGGGACAGGGGACAGATACGCAGTATTTT. Its translation: CASSYLGQGTDTQYF.

The genes are TRBV19 and TRBJ1-2; D is perhaps TRBD1 (5 bases). The V and J ends lost 3 bases and 6 bases respectively, with 20 bases between them. CDR3 length equals 16 residues. Germline V gene sequence: CDR1 LNHDA, CDR2 SQIVND (reference sequence). CDR3 residues: CASSMKWQGTGDGYTF. CDR3 DNA: TGTGCCAGTAGTATGAAGTGGCAGGGAACGGGCGATGGCTACACCTTC.

The chain couples TRBV2 to TRBJ1-1; 7 bases line up with TRBD1. CDR3 length equals 15 residues. Germline CDR1 reads SNHLY; CDR2 reads FYNNEI. J lost 1 base, V lost 5 bases, and 7 bases had no gene match. The CDR3 bases are TGTGCCAGCAGTCCCCAGGGACAGCCGAACACTGAAGCTTTCTTT. Amino acid sequence: CASSPQGQPNTEAFF.

This clone has a handful of counts. This chain joins TRBV30 and TRBJ1-4, with 8 bases aligning to TRBD1. Germline CDR1 and CDR2: GTSNPN and SVGIG (reference sequence). J gave up 7 bases and V 1 base, and 8 bases lay outside the gene matches. CDR3 size: 15 residues. Here the CDR3 DNA reads TGTGCCTGGAGTGAGGACAGGGCGAGGGGTGAAAAACTGTTTTTT. This translates into CAWSEDRARGEKLFF.

This clone was counted only a few times. In DNA, the CDR3 is TGTGCCAGCAGTGATATGGGTCAGGGCAAGCAGTACTTC. Its translation is CASSDMGQGKQYF. V and J are TRBV6-1 and TRBJ2-7, with D maybe TRBD1 (5 bases). This CDR3 region has 13 residues. The V gene lost 3 bases and the J gene lost 8 bases, with 14 bases spanning the gap. In germline, CDR1 is MNHNS, CDR2 SASEGT.

This clone was seen a few times. The chain couples TRBV29-1 to TRBJ2-5; 12 bases fit TRBD1. J gave up 5 bases and V 4 bases, and 5 bases lay outside the gene matches. Germline CDR1 and CDR2: SQVTM and ANQGSEA. The CDR3 runs to 14 residues. CDR3 in DNA: TGCAGCGTTGGGGCCGGGACAGGGGGCGAGACCCAGTACTTC. It encodes CSVGAGTGGETQYF. Full variable domain (missing parts from reference TRBV29-1 and TRBJ2-5): SAVISQKPSRDICQRGTSLTIQCQVDSQVTMMFWYRQQPGQSLTLIATANQGSEATYESGFVIDKFPISRPNLTFSTLTVSNMSPEDSSIYLCSVGAGTGGETQYFGPGTRLLVL.

The chain joins TRBV2 to TRBJ2-1; D call uncertain. The CDR3 spans 11 residues. Trimming shortened V by 6 bases and J by 9 bases, and 9 bases separated the two germline ends. The V gene's germline CDR1 is SNHLY and CDR2 FYNNEI. CDR3 DNA: TGTGCCAGCAGGAGATCCGTTGAGCAGTTCTTC. Translated: CASRRSVEQFF.

The chain joins TRBV1 to TRBJ2-7; no DNA check was done on the table's D call, TRBD2. TRBV1 is noted as a pseudogene. The CDR3 totals 13 residues. The CDR3 DNA sequence: TGCACCAGCAGCCTTGCGATTATCCCTATGCAGTACTTC. This translates into CTSSLAIIPMQYF.

The chain links TRBV7-3 to TRBJ1-1; no definite D call. Trimming cost V 5 bases and J 1 base, with 8 bases left between them. Per the germline V gene, CDR1 is SGHTA and CDR2 is FQGTGA. CDR3 length equals 13 residues. For the CDR3, the DNA is TGTGCCAGCAGCGCGGATGCGAACACTGAAGCTTTCTTT. Translation gives CASSADANTEAFF.

This clone was picked up many times. The V call is TRBV13, the J call TRBJ1-6, with TRBD1 matching over 7 bases. Trimming removed 4 bases from V and 5 bases from J; junction bases left unmatched: 5. This CDR3 has 15 amino acids. Per germline, CDR1 PRHDT and CDR2 FYEKMQ (reference sequence). The CDR3 region has the DNA TGTGCCAGCAGCTACCGGGACAGAGATAATTCACCCCTCCACTTT. Translation: CASSYRDRDNSPLHF.